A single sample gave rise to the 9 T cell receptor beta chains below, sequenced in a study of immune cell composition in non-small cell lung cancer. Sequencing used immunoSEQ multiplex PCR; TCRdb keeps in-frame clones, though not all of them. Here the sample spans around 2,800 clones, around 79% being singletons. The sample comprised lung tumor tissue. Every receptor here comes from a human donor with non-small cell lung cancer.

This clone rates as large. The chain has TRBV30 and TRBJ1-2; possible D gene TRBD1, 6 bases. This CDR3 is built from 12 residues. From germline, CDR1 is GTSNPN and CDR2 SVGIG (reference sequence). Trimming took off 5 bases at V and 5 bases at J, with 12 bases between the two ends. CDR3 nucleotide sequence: TGTGCCTGGTACAGGGAATATTATGGCTACACCTTC. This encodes CAWYREYYGYTF.

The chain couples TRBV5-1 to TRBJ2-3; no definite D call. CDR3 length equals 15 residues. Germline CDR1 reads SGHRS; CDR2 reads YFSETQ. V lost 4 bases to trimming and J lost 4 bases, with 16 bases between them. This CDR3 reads CASSLTPAVPDTQYF. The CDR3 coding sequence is TGCGCCAGCAGCCTCACTCCGGCGGTCCCAGATACGCAGTATTTT.

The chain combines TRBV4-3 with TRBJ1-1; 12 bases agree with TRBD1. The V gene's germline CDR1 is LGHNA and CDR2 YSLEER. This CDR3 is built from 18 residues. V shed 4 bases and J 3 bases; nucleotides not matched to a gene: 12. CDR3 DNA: TGCGCCAGCAGCCCGGGACAGGGGGCGCCGATCGGAGACACTGAAGCTTTCTTT. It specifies CASSPGQGAPIGDTEAFF.

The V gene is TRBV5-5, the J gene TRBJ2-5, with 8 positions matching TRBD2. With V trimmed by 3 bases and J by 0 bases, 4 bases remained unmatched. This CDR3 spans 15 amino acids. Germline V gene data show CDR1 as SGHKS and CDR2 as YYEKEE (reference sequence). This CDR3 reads CASSYSGANQETQYF. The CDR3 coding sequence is TGTGCCAGCAGCTATAGCGGGGCGAACCAAGAGACCCAGTACTTC.

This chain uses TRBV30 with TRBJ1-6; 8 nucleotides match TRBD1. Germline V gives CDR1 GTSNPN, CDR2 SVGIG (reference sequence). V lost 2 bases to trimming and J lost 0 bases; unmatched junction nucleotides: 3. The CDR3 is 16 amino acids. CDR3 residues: CAWSWDRSSYNSPLHF. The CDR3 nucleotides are TGTGCCTGGAGTTGGGACAGGAGCTCCTATAATTCACCCCTCCACTTT.

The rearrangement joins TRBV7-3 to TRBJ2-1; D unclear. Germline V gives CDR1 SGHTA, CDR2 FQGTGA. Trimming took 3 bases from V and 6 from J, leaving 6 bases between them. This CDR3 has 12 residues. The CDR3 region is CASSFGSNEQFF. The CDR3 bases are TGTGCCAGCAGCTTCGGGTCCAATGAGCAGTTCTTC.

The CDR3 loop reads CSALTGLGNQPQHF. In nucleotides, the CDR3 is TGCAGCGCCCTGACAGGGTTGGGCAATCAGCCCCAGCATTTT. V is TRBV29-1 and J is TRBJ1-5, with 7 bases aligning to TRBD1. J lost 2 bases, V lost 7 bases, and 8 bases had no gene match. CDR1 is SQVTM and CDR2 is ANQGSEA in the germline V gene. The CDR3 extends over 14 amino acids. The full variable domain, with the rest looked up from reference TRBV29-1 and TRBJ1-5, is SAVISQKPSRDICQRGTSLTIQCQVDSQVTMMFWYRQQPGQSLTLIATANQGSEATYESGFVIDKFPISRPNLTFSTLTVSNMSPEDSSIYLCSALTGLGNQPQHFGDGTRLSIL.

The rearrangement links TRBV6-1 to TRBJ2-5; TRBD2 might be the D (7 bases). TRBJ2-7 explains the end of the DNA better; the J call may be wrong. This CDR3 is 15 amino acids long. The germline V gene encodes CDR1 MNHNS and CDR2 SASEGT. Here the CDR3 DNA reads TGTGCCAGCAGTGGTTTGGGGGGGCTATCCTACGAGCAGTACTTC. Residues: CASSGLGGLSYEQYF.

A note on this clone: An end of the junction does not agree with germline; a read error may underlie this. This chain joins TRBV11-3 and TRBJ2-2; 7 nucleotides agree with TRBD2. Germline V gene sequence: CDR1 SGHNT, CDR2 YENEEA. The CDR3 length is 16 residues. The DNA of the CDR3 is TGTACCAGCGGCGTTCTCGGCGGGAGCCGAGCCGGGGAGCTGTTTTTT. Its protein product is CTSGVLGGSRAGELFF.